These 21 T cell receptor beta chains were all obtained from the same sample, sequenced in a study of vaccination and CD4 T cells after COVID-19. The treatment is: approximately 9-day PBMC culture with coronavirus spike peptide pools or control peptides (ViraFEST assay). Their recognized antigens are unknown. Cultured CD4+ T cell DNA was sequenced using the Oncomine TCR Beta short-read assay. TCRdb reprocessed the PCR reads with MiXCR, giving one entry per CDR3 protein. Among about 11,000 distinct CDR3 sequences, approximately 83% were seen once, and the ten largest hold around 9.9%. Sequenced input: CD4+ T cells from blood, cultured in vitro. All receptors derive from a human donor who had recovered from COVID-19.

This clonotype is large in the sample. The gene calls are TRBV19 and TRBJ1-5, with D perhaps TRBD1 (6 bases). V dropped 3 bases and J dropped 8 bases, with 14 bases sitting between them. The CDR3 loop spans 14 amino acids. The germline V gene encodes CDR1 LNHDA and CDR2 SQIVND (reference sequence). The CDR3 protein is CASSMAGGQKPQHF. The CDR3 DNA follows: TGTGCCAGTAGTATGGCGGGGGGGCAGAAGCCCCAGCATTTT.

The J gene is TRBJ2-1, the V gene TRBV5-1; D unclear. The CDR3 consists of 14 residues. CDR1 is SGHRS, CDR2 YFSETQ, per germline. Trimming removed 5 bases at V and 5 bases at J, with 14 bases between. DNA for the CDR3: TGCGCCAGCAGGGCCGAGTCGTATGACAATGAGCAGTTCTTC. It is translated as CASRAESYDNEQFF.

V usage is TRBV6-2 or TRBV6-3 and J usage is TRBJ1-1; 9 bases line up with TRBD1. The V and J ends lost 2 bases and 3 bases, in that order; junction bases with no gene match: 7. This CDR3 has 16 residues. Germline V lookup: CDR1 MNHEY, CDR2 SVGEGT. CDR3 in amino acids: CASSYDVRTGDTEAFF. The DNA of the CDR3 is TGTGCCAGCAGTTACGACGTGCGGACAGGGGACACTGAAGCTTTCTTT.

V gene TRBV24-1 combines with J gene TRBJ2-2, with D possibly TRBD1 on 6 matching bases. V lost 1 base, J lost 2 bases, and 22 bases lay in between. CDR3 length: 20 residues. CDR1 and CDR2 from the germline V gene are KGHDR and SFDVKD. The CDR3 sequence: CATSDLIMGQSGVNTGELFF. CDR3 nucleotides: TGTGCCACCAGTGATTTAATCATGGGGCAATCAGGGGTTAACACCGGGGAGCTGTTTTTT.

The chain uses TRBV19 and TRBJ2-7; 9 bases agree with TRBD1. Germline values: CDR1 LNHDA, CDR2 SQIVND (reference sequence). There are 15 residues in the CDR3. The J segment lost 5 bases and the V segment lost 5 bases, leaving 10 bases of the junction unmatched. DNA of the CDR3: TGTGCCAGTAGTTTGACCGGGACAGGGTCCAACGAGCAGTACTTC. Amino acid sequence: CASSLTGTGSNEQYF. Full variable domain (remainder filled in from reference TRBV19 and TRBJ2-7): DGGITQSPKYLFRKEGQNVTLSCEQNLNHDAMYWYRQDPGQGLRLIYYSQIVNDFQKGDIAEGYSVSREKKESFPLTVTSAQKNPTAFYLCASSLTGTGSNEQYFGPGTRLTVT.

The V gene is TRBV24-1, the J gene TRBJ2-2; a weak D match, TRBD2 (5 bases). V was shortened by 0 bases and J by 4 bases, with 11 bases between the two germline ends. The CDR3 consists of 16 residues. Germline V CDR1 and CDR2: KGHDR, SFDVKD. The CDR3 coding sequence is TGTGCCACCAGTGATTTGCGGGGAGCGAGCACCGGGGAGCTGTTTTTT. Amino acids: CATSDLRGASTGELFF.

The rearrangement joins TRBV19 to TRBJ1-3, with TRBD1 matching 8 bases. Germline V gene data show CDR1 as LNHDA and CDR2 as SQIVND (reference sequence). V lost 6 bases and J lost 3; bases outside the gene matches: 4. There are 14 residues in the CDR3. The CDR3 protein is CASSQGAFGNTIYF. The DNA of the CDR3 is TGTGCCAGTAGCCAGGGGGCGTTTGGAAACACCATATATTTT.

The rearrangement links TRBV6-5 to TRBJ1-2, with a tentative D call TRBD1 (5 bases). Trimming removed 3 bases from V and 2 bases from J, with 10 bases in between. Germline CDR1 MNHEY, CDR2 SVGAGI. There are 14 residues in the CDR3. CDR3 sequence: CASSYSTANYGYTF. The CDR3, as DNA: TGTGCCAGCAGTTATTCGACAGCGAACTATGGCTACACCTTC.

The table lists this clonotype with a few counts. This sequence joins TRBV6-2 or TRBV6-3 and TRBJ1-2; TRBD1 agrees at 7 bases. From germline, CDR1 is MNHEY and CDR2 SVGEGT. The CDR3 totals 18 residues. After removal of 11 bases from V and 4 bases from J, the junction contained 25 bases not matched to a gene. For the CDR3, the DNA is TGTGCCTCCAGGTGGAGGGGGGGGGCCGGACAGGAGAGCTATGGCTACACCTTC. It translates to CASRWRGGAGQESYGYTF.

The chain carries TRBV19 and TRBJ2-7; maybe TRBD2 (6 bases). The V end was cut by 10 bases, the J end by 2 bases, with 18 bases between. The CDR3 spans 14 residues. The germline gives CDR1 LNHDA, CDR2 SQIVND (reference sequence). CDR3 loop: CANPRLEPTYEQYF. As DNA, the CDR3 is TGTGCCAACCCGAGACTAGAACCAACCTACGAGCAGTACTTC.

This clonotype was counted only a few times. V is TRBV27 and J is TRBJ1-6, with no clear D. The CDR3 contains 14 residues. V shed 2 bases and J shed 5 bases, with 7 bases lying between them. Looked up from germline, CDR1 is MNHEY and CDR2 is SMNVEV (reference sequence). This chain's CDR3 is CASSLGWNNSPLHF. The CDR3, as DNA: TGTGCCAGCAGTTTAGGGTGGAATAATTCACCCCTCCACTTT.

As for this clonotype: The junction departs from germline at one end; a sequencing error may be responsible. The chain employs TRBV20-1 and TRBJ1-1; D perhaps matches TRBD1 (5 bases). The CDR3 sequence is 12 residues long. CDR1 is DFQATT and CDR2 is SNEGSKA in the germline V gene (reference sequence). For the CDR3, the DNA is TGCAGTGCTAGAGATCGGGGTGGGGGGTTCGTCTTT. This codes for CSARDRGGGFVF.

The chain combines TRBV5-1 with TRBJ1-1, with 7 bases that match TRBD1. The germline V gene has CDR1 SGHRS and CDR2 YFSETQ. V was clipped by 4 bases and J by 4 bases; unmatched bases: 10. The CDR3 is 15 amino acids. CDR3 bases: TGCGCCAGCAGCGGGACCACGACAGGGATCACTGAAGCTTTCTTT. The encoded protein is CASSGTTTGITEAFF.

This clonotype appeared a single time. The rearrangement links TRBV28 to TRBJ1-2, with 7 bases that match TRBD1. This CDR3 spans 14 amino acids. Germline CDR1 MDHEN, CDR2 SYDVKM. The V gene end was trimmed by 5 bases and the J gene end by 8 bases; junction bases not matched to a gene: 11. Here the CDR3 reads CASSLIDRESGYTF. The CDR3 bases are TGTGCCAGCAGTCTTATTGACAGGGAGAGCGGCTACACCTTC.

This chain joins TRBV9 and TRBJ1-6, with D maybe TRBD1 (5 bases). Germline CDR1 SGDLS, CDR2 YYNGEE. The V end was cut by 0 bases, the J end by 3 bases, with 13 bases between. This CDR3 has 17 amino acids. The CDR3 region has the DNA TGTGCCAGCAGCGTAGGTAGGGGAAACCTCTATAATTCACCCCTCCACTTT. Its protein is CASSVGRGNLYNSPLHF.

The V and J genes are TRBV19 and TRBJ2-6; D not resolved. Per germline, CDR1 LNHDA and CDR2 SQIVND (reference sequence). Between the trimmed V and J ends, which lost 7 bases and 1 base, there was a span of 17 bases. The CDR3 spans 17 residues. The CDR3 loop is CASTLQRLRSGANVLTF. In DNA, the CDR3 is TGTGCCAGTACCCTCCAGAGGCTACGATCTGGGGCCAACGTCCTGACTTTC. Based on the CDR3 plus reference TRBV19 and TRBJ2-6, the full variable domain is DGGITQSPKYLFRKEGQNVTLSCEQNLNHDAMYWYRQDPGQGLRLIYYSQIVNDFQKGDIAEGYSVSREKKESFPLTVTSAQKNPTAFYLCASTLQRLRSGANVLTFGAGSRLTVL.

The genes are TRBV20-1 and TRBJ2-5; 8 nucleotides line up with TRBD2. The CDR3 extends over 14 amino acids. V gave up 6 bases and J gave up 4 bases; unmatched junction bases: 10. Germline V gives CDR1 DFQATT, CDR2 SNEGSKA (reference sequence). CDR3 nucleotide sequence: TGCAGTGCCCCGGGAGGGGCGGGGAGAGAGACCCAGTACTTC. Amino acids: CSAPGGAGRETQYF.

The chain joins TRBV20-1 to TRBJ2-5; 11 positions match TRBD1. Germline-derived CDR1 and CDR2 are DFQATT and SNEGSKA (reference sequence). Losses at the gene ends were 5 bases for V and 5 bases for J; bases not matched to a gene: 7. The CDR3 extends over 14 amino acids. The CDR3 loop reads CSALHGQGAETQYF. The CDR3 nucleotides are TGCAGTGCTCTCCATGGACAGGGGGCTGAGACCCAGTACTTC.

J is TRBJ2-3 and V is TRBV27; possibly TRBD2 for D (6 bases). Germline CDR1 and CDR2: MNHEY and SMNVEV (reference sequence). V was pared by 3 bases and J by 4 bases, with 26 bases between. CDR3 length equals 19 residues. The DNA of the CDR3 is TGTGCCAGCAGTTTGGACGGCCGCGTAAGGGAAACGGGGGCAGATACGCAGTATTTT. Amino acids: CASSLDGRVRETGADTQYF.

This clonotype is medium-sized within its sample. The chain recombines TRBV4-2 with TRBJ1-2; D not certain. The CDR3 is 13 residues long. With 0 bases removed from V and 7 bases from J, the gap between germline ends came to 9 bases. CDR1 is LGHNA and CDR2 is YNFKEQ in the germline V gene. This CDR3 is CASSQEWRAGYTF. The CDR3 region has the DNA TGTGCCAGCAGCCAAGAATGGAGGGCTGGCTACACCTTC.

The chain's CDR3 is CASRAGSQGGYGYTF. The CDR3 DNA is TGTGCCAGCAGAGCTGGGAGTCAGGGCGGCTATGGCTACACCTTC. The J gene is TRBJ1-2, the V gene TRBV2; the D gene is possibly TRBD1 (5 bases). This CDR3 has 15 amino acids. The germline gives CDR1 SNHLY, CDR2 FYNNEI. V was cut by 6 bases and J by 4 bases, with 18 bases left in between.